The clone carrying this TCR beta chain was seen a few times. Its antigen remains unknown. The investigators reverse transcribed all of the isolated RNA, so they sequenced expressed TCRB transcripts. Sequencing used immunoSEQ multiplex PCR; TCRdb keeps in-frame clones, though not all of them. The table lists hundreds of thousands of clones, roughly 10% of them singletons. These data belong to a study of beta chain features in type 1 diabetes. Findings and limits, study-wide: Among patients, naive, central memory and Treg TCRB repertoires appeared more similar than among healthy donors.

The V gene lost 0 bases and the J gene lost 0 bases, with 14 bases spanning the gap. Germline-derived CDR1 and CDR2 are LGHNA and YSLEER. This CDR3 has 17 amino acids. Isolation of CD4+ naive, central memory, regulatory and stem cell-like memory cells was achieved by sorting via CD45RO/CCR7/CD25/CD127/CD95/CD27. Sample: naive CD4+ T cells from blood. J is TRBJ1-1 and V is TRBV4-3, with D possibly TRBD1 on 6 matching bases. This receptor was identified in a woman aged 18 to 35 in good health. CDR3 region: CASSQDSRGQLNTEAFF. The DNA of the CDR3 is TGCGCCAGCAGCCAAGATTCTCGGGGGCAGCTGAACACTGAAGCTTTCTTT.